The present T cell receptor (beta chain) was sequenced within a study of blood T cell repertoires in COVID-19. Individuals aged roughly 18 to 100 years were recruited from about two dozen US areas. The assay was immunoSEQ multiplex PCR, and TCRdb's table has in-frame clones only and misses some. In the table there are a few hundred thousand clones, roughly nine tenths of which are singletons. The source material was PBMCs or T cells enriched from blood (not recorded which). This TCR came from a woman aged 45-65 years who had recovered from COVID-19.

CDR3 loop: CAWSEVGGEKLFF. CDR3 DNA sequence: TGTGCCTGGAGTGAGGTAGGAGGAGAAAAACTGTTTTTT. The chain carries TRBV30 and TRBJ1-4; D gene unclear. Germline assignment: CDR1 GTSNPN and CDR2 SVGIG (reference sequence). Trimming took 1 base from V and 8 from J, leaving 11 bases between them. The CDR3 runs to 13 residues. Based on the CDR3 plus reference TRBV30 and TRBJ1-4, the full variable domain is SQTIHQWPATLVQPVGSPLSLECTVEGTSNPNLYWYRQAAGRGLQLLFYSVGIGQISSEVPQNLSASRPQDRQFILSSKKLLLSDSGFYLCAWSEVGGEKLFFGSGTQLSVL.